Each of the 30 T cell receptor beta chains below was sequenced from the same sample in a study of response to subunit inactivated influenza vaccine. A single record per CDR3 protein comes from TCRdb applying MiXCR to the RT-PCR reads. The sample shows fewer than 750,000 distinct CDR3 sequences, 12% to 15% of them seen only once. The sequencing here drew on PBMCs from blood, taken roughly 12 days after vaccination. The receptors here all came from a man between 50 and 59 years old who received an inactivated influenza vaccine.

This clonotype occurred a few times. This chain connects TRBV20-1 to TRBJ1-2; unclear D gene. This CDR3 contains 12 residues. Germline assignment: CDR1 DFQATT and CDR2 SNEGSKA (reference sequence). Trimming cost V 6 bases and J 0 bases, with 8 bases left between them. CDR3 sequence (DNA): TGCAGTGCCCCCCGGTCTAACTATGGCTACACCTTC. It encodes CSAPRSNYGYTF.

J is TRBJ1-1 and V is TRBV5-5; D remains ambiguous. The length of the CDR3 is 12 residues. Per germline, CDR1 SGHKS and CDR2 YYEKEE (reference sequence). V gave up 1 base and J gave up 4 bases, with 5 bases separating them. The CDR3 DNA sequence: TGTGCCAGCAGCTTGCCCCCCACTGAAGCTTTCTTT. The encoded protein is CASSLPPTEAFF.

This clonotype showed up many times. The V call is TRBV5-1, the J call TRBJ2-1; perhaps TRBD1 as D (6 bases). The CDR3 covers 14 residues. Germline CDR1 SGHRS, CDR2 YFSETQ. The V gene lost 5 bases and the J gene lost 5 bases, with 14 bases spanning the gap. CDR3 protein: CASRSTGLNNEQFF. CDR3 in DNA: TGCGCCAGCAGATCCACAGGGTTGAACAATGAGCAGTTCTTC.

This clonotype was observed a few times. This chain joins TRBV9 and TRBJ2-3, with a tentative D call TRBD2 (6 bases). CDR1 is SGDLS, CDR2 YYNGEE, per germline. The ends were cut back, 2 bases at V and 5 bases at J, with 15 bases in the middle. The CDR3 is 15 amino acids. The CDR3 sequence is CASSVGGDWIDTQYF. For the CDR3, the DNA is TGTGCCAGCAGCGTTGGAGGGGATTGGATAGATACGCAGTATTTT.

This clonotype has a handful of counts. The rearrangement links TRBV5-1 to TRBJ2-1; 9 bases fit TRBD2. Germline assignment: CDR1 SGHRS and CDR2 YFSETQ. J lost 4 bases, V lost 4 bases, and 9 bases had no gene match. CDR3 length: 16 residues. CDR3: CASSPVGSGRYNEQFF. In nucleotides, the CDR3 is TGCGCCAGCAGCCCGGTCGGGAGCGGGAGGTACAATGAGCAGTTCTTC. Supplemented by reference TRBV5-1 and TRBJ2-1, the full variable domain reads KAGVTQTPRYLIKTRGQQVTLSCSPISGHRSVSWYQQTPGQGLQFLFEYFSETQRNKGNFPGRFSGRQFSNSRSEMNVSTLELGDSALYLCASSPVGSGRYNEQFFGPGTRLTVL.

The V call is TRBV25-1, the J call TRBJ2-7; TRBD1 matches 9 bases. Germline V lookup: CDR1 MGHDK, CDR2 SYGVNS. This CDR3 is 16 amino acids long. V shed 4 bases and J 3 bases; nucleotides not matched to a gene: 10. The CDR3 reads CASSAQRTGARYEQYF. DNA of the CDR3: TGTGCCAGCAGTGCACAACGGACAGGGGCACGCTACGAGCAGTACTTC.

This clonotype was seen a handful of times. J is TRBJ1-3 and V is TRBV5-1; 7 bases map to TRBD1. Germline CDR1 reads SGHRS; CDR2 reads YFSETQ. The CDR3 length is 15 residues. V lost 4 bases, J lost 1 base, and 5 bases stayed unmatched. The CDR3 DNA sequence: TGCGCCAGCAGCCGTCAACAGGGGTCTGGAAACACCATATATTTT. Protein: CASSRQQGSGNTIYF.

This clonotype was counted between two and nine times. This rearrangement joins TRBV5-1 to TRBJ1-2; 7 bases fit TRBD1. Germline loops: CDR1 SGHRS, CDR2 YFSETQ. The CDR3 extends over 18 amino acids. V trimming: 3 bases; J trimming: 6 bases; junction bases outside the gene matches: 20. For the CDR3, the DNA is TGCGCCAGCAGCTCCACACTGTCGGTTGGAGGGGGCGCAGATGGCTACACCTTC. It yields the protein CASSSTLSVGGGADGYTF.

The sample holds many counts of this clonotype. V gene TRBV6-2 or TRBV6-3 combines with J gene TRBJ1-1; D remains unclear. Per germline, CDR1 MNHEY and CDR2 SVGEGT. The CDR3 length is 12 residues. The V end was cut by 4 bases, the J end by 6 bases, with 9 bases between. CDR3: CASSFGRAEAFF. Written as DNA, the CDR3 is TGTGCCAGCAGTTTCGGTAGGGCTGAAGCTTTCTTT.

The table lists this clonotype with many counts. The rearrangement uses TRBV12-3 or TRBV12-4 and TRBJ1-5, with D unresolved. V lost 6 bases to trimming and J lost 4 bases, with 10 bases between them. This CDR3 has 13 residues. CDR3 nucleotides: TGTGCCAGCAGCTTGGAGGAAAATCAGCCCCAGCATTTT. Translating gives CASSLEENQPQHF.

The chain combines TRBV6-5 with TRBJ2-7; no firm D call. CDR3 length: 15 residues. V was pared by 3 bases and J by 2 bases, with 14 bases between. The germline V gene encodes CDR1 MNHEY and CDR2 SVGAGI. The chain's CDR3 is CASSYSAPTAYEQYF. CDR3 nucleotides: TGTGCCAGCAGTTATTCGGCCCCCACGGCCTACGAGCAGTACTTC.

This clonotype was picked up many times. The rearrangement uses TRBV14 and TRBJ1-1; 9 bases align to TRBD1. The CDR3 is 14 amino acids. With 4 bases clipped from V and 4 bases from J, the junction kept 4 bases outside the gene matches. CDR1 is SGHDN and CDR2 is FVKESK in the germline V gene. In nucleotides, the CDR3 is TGTGCCAGCAGCCTCGTACAGGGGGCCACTGAAGCTTTCTTT. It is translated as CASSLVQGATEAFF.

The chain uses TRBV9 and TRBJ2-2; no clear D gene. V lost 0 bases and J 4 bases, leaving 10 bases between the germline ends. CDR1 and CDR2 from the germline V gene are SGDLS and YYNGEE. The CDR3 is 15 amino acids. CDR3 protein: CASSVASTATGELFF. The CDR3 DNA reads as TGTGCCAGCAGCGTAGCCTCCACCGCCACCGGGGAGCTGTTTTTT.

CDR3 residues: CASSEMGPWETQYF. The CDR3 DNA sequence: TGTGCCAGCAGTGAGATGGGGCCCTGGGAGACCCAGTACTTC. The chain couples TRBV6-4 to TRBJ2-5; weak D call: TRBD1 (5 bases). Germline-derived CDR1 and CDR2 are MRHNA and SNTAGT. The CDR3 totals 14 residues. V was pared by 3 bases and J by 5 bases, with 13 bases between.

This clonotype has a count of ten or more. CDR3 in amino acids: CASSLSAGGLSGELFF. The DNA for the CDR3 is TGCGCCAGCAGCTTGTCGGCGGGGGGCCTATCCGGGGAGCTGTTTTTT. J is TRBJ2-2 and V is TRBV5-1, with 8 bases that match TRBD2. V dropped 1 base and J dropped 6; count of bases not matched to a gene: 8. Germline loops: CDR1 SGHRS, CDR2 YFSETQ. This CDR3 comprises 16 residues.

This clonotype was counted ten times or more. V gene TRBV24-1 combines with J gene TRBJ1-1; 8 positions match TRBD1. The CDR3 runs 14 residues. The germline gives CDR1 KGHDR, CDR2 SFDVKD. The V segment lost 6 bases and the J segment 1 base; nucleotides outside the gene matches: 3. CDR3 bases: TGTGCCACCAGTAATGGACAGGGGAACACTGAAGCTTTCTTT. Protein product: CATSNGQGNTEAFF.

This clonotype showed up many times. CDR3 loop: CASSHPTGPEQYF. The CDR3 nucleotides read TGTGCCAGCAGCCACCCGACAGGGCCCGAGCAGTACTTC. The chain has TRBV4-2 and TRBJ2-7; 7 nucleotides align to TRBD1. The length of the CDR3 is 13 residues. With 3 bases clipped from V and 6 bases from J, the junction kept 5 bases outside the gene matches. CDR1 LGHNA and CDR2 YNFKEQ come from the germline V gene.

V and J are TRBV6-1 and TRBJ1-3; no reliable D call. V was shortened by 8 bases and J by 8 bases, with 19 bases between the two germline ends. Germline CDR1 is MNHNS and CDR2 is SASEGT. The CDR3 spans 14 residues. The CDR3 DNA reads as TGTGCCAGCCGATCGGGCCAACGATGGGACACCATATATTTT. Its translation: CASRSGQRWDTIYF.

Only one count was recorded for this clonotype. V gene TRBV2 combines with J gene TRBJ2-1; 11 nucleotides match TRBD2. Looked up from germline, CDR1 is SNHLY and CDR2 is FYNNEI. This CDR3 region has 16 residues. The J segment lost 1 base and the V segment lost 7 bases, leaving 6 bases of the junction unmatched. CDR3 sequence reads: CASKQGLAGSYNEQFF. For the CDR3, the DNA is TGTGCCAGCAAACAAGGACTAGCGGGTTCCTACAATGAGCAGTTCTTC.

The CDR3 nucleotides are TGCAGCGATAGCTCGGGAGGGAACACTGAAGCTTTCTTT. This translates into CSDSSGGNTEAFF. The V call is TRBV29-1, the J call TRBJ1-1; no reliable D call. Germline CDR1 is SQVTM and CDR2 is ANQGSEA. There are 13 residues in the CDR3. V shed 7 bases and J shed 1 base, with 13 bases lying between them.

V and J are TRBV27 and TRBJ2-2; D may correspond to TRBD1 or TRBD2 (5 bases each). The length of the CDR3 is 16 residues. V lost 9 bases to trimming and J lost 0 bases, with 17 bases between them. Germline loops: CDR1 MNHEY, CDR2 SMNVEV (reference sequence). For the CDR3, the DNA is TGTGCCAGACCCTTTCGGGGACCGACGAACACCGGGGAGCTGTTTTTT. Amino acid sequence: CARPFRGPTNTGELFF.

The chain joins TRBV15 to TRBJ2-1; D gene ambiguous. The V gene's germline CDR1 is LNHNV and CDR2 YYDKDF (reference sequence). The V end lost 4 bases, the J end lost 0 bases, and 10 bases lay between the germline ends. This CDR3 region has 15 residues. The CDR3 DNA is TGTGCCACCAGCACCTCTCCGAGCTCCTACAATGAGCAGTTCTTC. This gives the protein CATSTSPSSYNEQFF. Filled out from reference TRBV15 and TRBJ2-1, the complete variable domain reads DAMVIQNPRYQVTQFGKPVTLSCSQTLNHNVMYWYQQKSSQAPKLLFHYYDKDFNNEADTPDNFQSRRPNTSFCFLDIRSPGLGDTAMYLCATSTSPSSYNEQFFGPGTRLTVL.

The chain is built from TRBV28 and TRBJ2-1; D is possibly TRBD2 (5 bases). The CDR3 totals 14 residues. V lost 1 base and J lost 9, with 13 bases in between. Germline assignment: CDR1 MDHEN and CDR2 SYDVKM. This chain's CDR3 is CASSLSRGASEQFF. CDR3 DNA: TGTGCCAGCAGTTTATCTCGGGGAGCGAGTGAGCAGTTCTTC.

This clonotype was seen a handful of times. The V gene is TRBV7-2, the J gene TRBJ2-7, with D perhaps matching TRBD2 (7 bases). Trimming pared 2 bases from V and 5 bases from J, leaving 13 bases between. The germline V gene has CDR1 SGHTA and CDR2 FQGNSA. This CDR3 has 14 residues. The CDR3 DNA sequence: TGTGCCAGCAGCTTATCGGGGGGCAACGACGAGCAGTACTTC. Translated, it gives CASSLSGGNDEQYF.

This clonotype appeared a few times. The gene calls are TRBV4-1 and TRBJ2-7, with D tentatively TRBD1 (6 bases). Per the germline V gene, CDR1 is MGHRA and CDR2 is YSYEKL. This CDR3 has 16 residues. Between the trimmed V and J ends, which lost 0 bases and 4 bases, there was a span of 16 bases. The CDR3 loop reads CASSQESYRENYEQYF. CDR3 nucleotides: TGCGCCAGCAGCCAAGAAAGTTACAGGGAAAATTACGAGCAGTACTTC.

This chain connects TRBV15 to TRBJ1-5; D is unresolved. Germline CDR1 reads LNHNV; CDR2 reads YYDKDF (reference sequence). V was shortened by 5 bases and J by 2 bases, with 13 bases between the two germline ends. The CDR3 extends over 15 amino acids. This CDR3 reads CATSLGFIGNQPQHF. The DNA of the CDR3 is TGTGCCACCAGCTTGGGATTCATTGGCAATCAGCCCCAGCATTTT.

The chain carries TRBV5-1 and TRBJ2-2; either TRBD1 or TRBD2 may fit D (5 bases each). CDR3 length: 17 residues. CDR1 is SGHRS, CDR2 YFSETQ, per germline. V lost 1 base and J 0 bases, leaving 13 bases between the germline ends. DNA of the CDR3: TGCGCCAGCAGCTTGAGCTCCGGGGCAGCGAACACCGGGGAGCTGTTTTTT. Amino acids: CASSLSSGAANTGELFF.

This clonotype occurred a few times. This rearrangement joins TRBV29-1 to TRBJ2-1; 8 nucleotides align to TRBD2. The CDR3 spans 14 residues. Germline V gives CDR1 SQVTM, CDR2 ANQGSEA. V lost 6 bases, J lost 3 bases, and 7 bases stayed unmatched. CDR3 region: CSVMTSVNYNEQFF. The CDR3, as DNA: TGCAGCGTCATGACTAGCGTAAACTACAATGAGCAGTTCTTC.

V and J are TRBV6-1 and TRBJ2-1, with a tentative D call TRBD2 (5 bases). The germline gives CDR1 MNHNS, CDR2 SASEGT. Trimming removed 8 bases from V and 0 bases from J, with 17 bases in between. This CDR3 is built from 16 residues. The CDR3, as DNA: TGTGCCAGCTCACGGGGAAAGCGGAGCTCCTACAATGAGCAGTTCTTC. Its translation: CASSRGKRSSYNEQFF.

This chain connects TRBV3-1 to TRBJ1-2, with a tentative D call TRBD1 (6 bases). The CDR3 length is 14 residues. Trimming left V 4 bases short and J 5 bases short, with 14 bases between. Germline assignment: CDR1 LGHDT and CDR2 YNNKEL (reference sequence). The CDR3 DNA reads TGTGCCAGCAGCCCGGGGGCGCCGCCTTATGGCTACACCTTC. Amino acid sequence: CASSPGAPPYGYTF.